This T cell receptor beta chain was identified in a study of cytomegalovirus exposure and HLA in healthy donors. Findings of the study overall: A list of 164 TCR beta chains associated with cytomegalovirus was given. A link between a missense DCLRE1C variant and TCR beta V- and J-gene trimming emerged from a later analysis. One cluster of highly shared sequence variants probably arose as a sequencing artifact.

PCR amplification relied on 60 Vbeta primers (plus 13 Jbeta primers). This table comes from immunoSEQ multiplex PCR, and its TCRdb copy is limited to in-frame clones, with some not included. The sample yields more than 90,000 clones, approximately 70% seen once. As to this clone: Its target is unknown.

Germline loops: CDR1 SGHKS, CDR2 YYEKEE (reference sequence). The CDR3 is made up of 13 amino acids. After removal of 4 bases from V and 8 bases from J, the junction contained 8 bases not matched to a gene. V gene TRBV5-5 combines with J gene TRBJ1-2, with 7 bases identical to TRBD1. The sample comprised PBMCs. This clonotype was obtained from a woman in her twenties or thirties in good health and CMV-seronegative. CDR3 loop: CASSRQGKLGYTF. As DNA, the CDR3 is TGTGCCAGCAGCAGACAGGGAAAGTTGGGCTACACCTTC.